Only one count was recorded for the clone carrying this T cell receptor beta chain. Antigen unknown. Profiling relied on immunoSEQ multiplex PCR, and the TCRdb table lists in-frame clones only, not all of them. The sample lists hundreds of thousands of clones, just over 75% occurring once. This record comes from a study of shared clonotypes between healthy human individuals. General study results and limits: Since donors were few, the genetic and exposure-history diversity represented was limited. Sampling covered blood only; tissue repertoires likely differ.

This CDR3 contains 13 residues. Germline lookup yields CDR1 SGHRS and CDR2 YFSETQ. The source is a woman aged 40 to 49 in good health. Some clones in this sample may be carry-over from other donors' samples. Sequenced input: PBMCs. The chain is built from TRBV5-1 and TRBJ2-5; no firm D call. Near its end, the DNA agrees better with TRBJ2-7, so the J call may be wrong. The DNA of the CDR3 is TGCGCCAGCAGCTTGGAGGGCAACTACGAGCAGTACTTC. Residues: CASSLEGNYEQYF.